The 18 T cell receptor beta chains presented below share a single source sample, sequenced in a study of blood T cell repertoires in COVID-19. The protocol was immunoSEQ multiplex PCR, while the TCRdb copy is restricted to in-frame clones and leaves out a portion. This sample has almost 500,000 clones; 75% to 90% occur once, and the top ten carry roughly 8%. Sequencing used PBMCs or T cells enriched from blood (not recorded which). Receptor source: a woman aged 55-70 years who had recovered from COVID-19.

The genes are TRBV9 and TRBJ2-1; TRBD2 matches at 10 bases. The germline V gene encodes CDR1 SGDLS and CDR2 YYNGEE. J was trimmed by 3 bases and V by 1 base; bases with no gene match: 4. The CDR3 spans 16 residues. Here the CDR3 DNA reads TGTGCCAGCAGCGTAACCGCTAGCGGGGGCTACAATGAGCAGTTCTTC. Its protein is CASSVTASGGYNEQFF. The entire variable domain, with the rest obtained from reference TRBV9 and TRBJ2-1, is as follows: DSGVTQTPKHLITATGQRVTLRCSPRSGDLSVYWYQQSLDQGLQFLIQYYNGEERAKGNILERFSAQQFPDLHSELNLSSLELGDSALYFCASSVTASGGYNEQFFGPGTRLTVL.

The rearrangement joins TRBV11-3 to TRBJ2-7, with a weak D call TRBD2 (6 bases). CDR3 length: 12 amino acids. V shed 5 bases and J shed 7 bases, with 12 bases lying between them. Germline V gene lookup returns CDR1 SGHNT and CDR2 YENEEA. CDR3 loop: CASSGGGGEQYF. CDR3 bases: TGTGCCAGCAGCGGAGGTGGGGGGGAGCAGTACTTC.

The chain recombines TRBV28 with TRBJ1-2; TRBD1 matches 7 bases. In germline, CDR1 is MDHEN, CDR2 SYDVKM. The CDR3 runs 14 residues. Unmatched junction bases numbered 8, after V lost 6 bases and J lost 4 bases. CDR3 nucleotide sequence: TGTGCCAGCAGGAAAACAGGGGTTAGCTATGGCTACACCTTC. This translates into CASRKTGVSYGYTF.

V usage is TRBV21-1 and J usage is TRBJ2-5; TRBD1 reflects the table's D call only, with no check against the DNA. TRBV21-1 is given as a pseudogene. CDR3 length: 15 residues. CDR3 residues: CASSNTGASQETQYF. CDR3 sequence (DNA): TGTGCCAGCAGCAACACAGGGGCGAGCCAAGAGACCCAGTACTTC.

The CDR3 DNA follows: TGTGCCAGCAGCGTAGGACAGTATTATGGCTACACCTTC. This translates into CASSVGQYYGYTF. The J gene is TRBJ1-2, the V gene TRBV9; D is possibly TRBD1 (5 bases). This CDR3 has 13 amino acids. V was cut by 0 bases and J by 5 bases, with 8 bases left in between. The V gene's germline CDR1 is SGDLS and CDR2 YYNGEE.

The gene calls are TRBV24-1 and TRBJ2-5, with 7 bases aligning to TRBD2. The CDR3 covers 16 residues. V shed 3 bases and J 4 bases; nucleotides not matched to a gene: 10. The germline V gene has CDR1 KGHDR and CDR2 SFDVKD. The CDR3 DNA follows: TGTGCCACCAGTGATCGATCTCTGGGGAGGGGAGAGACCCAGTACTTC. Translating gives CATSDRSLGRGETQYF.

The chain links TRBV2 to TRBJ2-5; D may be TRBD2 (5 bases). The CDR3 loop spans 13 amino acids. V was shortened by 7 bases and J by 1 base, with 10 bases between the two germline ends. Germline values: CDR1 SNHLY, CDR2 FYNNEI. The CDR3: CASTGTSQETQYF. The CDR3 DNA reads TGTGCCAGCACGGGTACTAGCCAAGAGACCCAGTACTTC. The full variable domain, in which reference TRBV2 and TRBJ2-5 provide the parts outside the CDR3, is EPEVTQTPSHQVTQMGQEVILRCVPISNHLYFYWYRQILGQKVEFLVSFYNNEISEKSEIFDDQFSVERPDGSNFTLKIRSTKLEDSAMYFCASTGTSQETQYFGPGTRLLVL.

This clone was detected once. The chain is built from TRBV3-1 (or the pseudogene TRBV3-2) and TRBJ1-3, with D uncertain. Trimming cost V 1 base and J 11 bases, with 15 bases left between them. CDR1 and CDR2 from the germline V gene are LGHDT and YNNKEL (reference sequence). The CDR3 sequence is 14 residues long. CDR3 amino acids: CASSQGASLHAIYF. CDR3 DNA: TGTGCCAGCAGCCAAGGCGCTTCCCTCCACGCCATATATTTT.

This rearrangement joins TRBV5-4 to TRBJ2-1, with D possibly matching TRBD2 (5 bases). The CDR3 is 17 residues long. Germline loops: CDR1 SGHNT, CDR2 YYREEE (reference sequence). The V end lost 4 bases, the J end lost 4 bases, and 21 bases lay between the germline ends. The CDR3, as DNA: TGTGCCAGCAGCCCGCGAATCGGGAAAGCTGGATACAATGAGCAGTTCTTC. It encodes CASSPRIGKAGYNEQFF.

The chain combines TRBV23-1 with TRBJ2-5; D not certain. TRBV23-1 has ORF status, its function being uncertain. The CDR3 is 13 residues long. V was trimmed by 3 bases and J by 1 base, leaving 6 bases between them. The CDR3 reads CASSHRIQETQYF. The CDR3 region has the DNA TGCGCCAGCAGTCACAGGATCCAAGAGACCCAGTACTTC.

This clone was detected only once. The chain combines TRBV2 with TRBJ1-5; 7 nucleotides line up with TRBD1. This CDR3 is built from 15 residues. CDR1 SNHLY and CDR2 FYNNEI come from the germline V gene. V lost 6 bases to trimming and J lost 1 base; unmatched junction nucleotides: 6. The CDR3: CASSRGGQSNQPQHF. The CDR3 DNA sequence: TGTGCCAGCAGCCGAGGGGGACAGAGCAATCAGCCCCAGCATTTT.

As to this clone: The same CDR3 arises from other DNA sequences in this sample as well. V and J are TRBV7-9 and TRBJ2-3; D is perhaps TRBD1 (6 bases). Germline V gene sequence: CDR1 SEHNR, CDR2 FQNEAQ (reference sequence). The CDR3 consists of 15 residues. Trimming removed 1 base from V and 2 bases from J, with 10 bases in between. CDR3: CASSLGGGDTDTQYF. The CDR3, as DNA: TGTGCCAGCAGCTTAGGAGGGGGAGACACAGATACGCAGTATTTT.

This rearrangement joins TRBV5-4 to TRBJ2-3, with D possibly TRBD2 on 5 matching bases. The V and J ends lost 4 bases and 0 bases respectively, with 12 bases between them. The CDR3 consists of 15 residues. Germline V CDR1 and CDR2: SGHNT, YYREEE (reference sequence). CDR3 sequence reads: CASSQKSGSTDTQYF. The CDR3 DNA follows: TGTGCCAGCAGCCAGAAAAGCGGTAGCACAGATACGCAGTATTTT.

This chain links TRBV18 with TRBJ2-3, with 7 bases matching TRBD1. The length of the CDR3 is 15 residues. Germline assignment: CDR1 KGHSH and CDR2 LQKENI. The V and J ends lost 2 bases and 8 bases, in that order; junction bases with no gene match: 10. In nucleotides, the CDR3 is TGTGCCAGCTCACCAGGCCCCACAGGGGTATTTACGCAGTATTTT. Amino acid sequence: CASSPGPTGVFTQYF.

V gene TRBV6-2 or TRBV6-3 combines with J gene TRBJ2-7; D is ambiguous. Germline V gene sequence: CDR1 MNHEY, CDR2 SVGEGT. V gave up 2 bases and J gave up 4 bases, with 9 bases separating them. This CDR3 is built from 13 residues. CDR3 DNA: TGTGCCAGCAGTTACCCTATATCTTACGAGCAGTACTTC. This sequence encodes CASSYPISYEQYF.

The V gene is TRBV6-5, the J gene TRBJ1-5, with a tentative D call TRBD1 (6 bases). Trimming stripped 5 bases from V and 4 bases from J, with 9 bases between. CDR3 length: 13 amino acids. In germline, CDR1 is MNHEY, CDR2 SVGAGI. The CDR3 nucleotides are TGTGCCAGCAGTCGACAGGAGAATCAGCCCCAGCATTTT. The encoded protein is CASSRQENQPQHF.

This clone was detected once. V usage is TRBV15 and J usage is TRBJ1-5, with unresolved D. Trimming cost V 4 bases and J 1 base, with 5 bases left between them. Germline V gives CDR1 LNHNV, CDR2 YYDKDF (reference sequence). The CDR3 consists of 13 residues. In DNA, the CDR3 is TGTGCCACCAGCACGGGGAGCAATCAGCCCCAGCATTTT. It translates to CATSTGSNQPQHF.

This clone appeared once. The gene calls are TRBV6-1 and TRBJ2-1, with 7 bases aligning to TRBD1. The CDR3 length is 14 residues. Germline V gene sequence: CDR1 MNHNS, CDR2 SASEGT. With V trimmed by 0 bases and J by 8 bases, 4 bases remained unmatched. The CDR3 DNA reads TGTGCCAGCAGTGAAGCGCGACAGGGCTATGAGCAGTTCTTC. This encodes CASSEARQGYEQFF.